This T cell receptor beta chain comes out of a study of early T cells in non-severe SARS-CoV-2 infection. TCRdb fed the 5' RACE reads into MiXCR, producing one record per CDR3 protein. The repertoire includes around 53,000 distinct CDR3 sequences, approximately 7.6% of them detected once, and roughly 5% sits in the top ten. Many counts were recorded for this clonotype. V was cut by 2 bases and J by 0 bases, with 14 bases left in between. CDR1 is SNHLY and CDR2 is FYNNEI in the germline V gene. The CDR3 runs to 17 residues. The sequence was collected from an adult who was a healthcare worker with PCR-confirmed SARS-CoV-2 infection or an uninfected control (not recorded which). The rearrangement uses TRBV2 and TRBJ1-5; unclear D gene. Sequences were obtained from whole blood. CDR3 sequence (DNA): TGTGCCAGCAGTGAACTCCCCAGTTCGTATAGCAATCAGCCCCAGCATTTT. Protein: CASSELPSSYSNQPQHF.